A selection of T cell receptor beta chains follows, all from one sample in a study of low-dose radiotherapy and immunotherapy resistance in tumors. TCRdb analysed the reads with MiXCR anew, one entry per CDR3 protein. The sample holds under 90,000 distinct CDR3 sequences, about 18% seen once. The starting material was PBMCs, obtained before treatment. The source of these receptors is a male donor with prostate cancer. Both conserved end residues are part of each CDR3. Each record gives: clone size, D gene, V gene, J gene, CDR3 length, CDR3 DNA, CDR3 protein. The D gene is left open where the match is weak. The size of a clone is reported for some rows only, either as once, few or many, or as a class for expanded clones.

many,-,TRBV3-1,TRBJ1-2,15,TGTGCCAGCAGCCCCGGGGCTGGCTATACGGATGGCTACACCTTC,CASSPGAGYTDGYTF
-,-,TRBV7-2,TRBJ2-1,15,TGTGCCAGCAGGCAGCGGGCCTACTCCTACAATGAGCAGTTCTTC,CASRQRAYSYNEQFF
-,-,TRBV10-3,TRBJ1-1,14,TGTGCCATCAGTTTTGGTGGGGGAAACACTGAAGCTTTCTTT,CAISFGGGNTEAFF
-,-,TRBV5-6,TRBJ1-6,14,TGTGCCAGCAGCTTCGGTCGGAGAGACTCACCCCTCCACTTT,CASSFGRRDSPLHF
many,-,TRBV15,TRBJ2-5,9,TGTGCCGTCCGAGAGACCCAGTACTTC,CAVRETQYF
-,-,TRBV5-1,TRBJ2-5,14,TGCGCCAGCAGCTTGGGTTGGTGGCAAGAGACCCAGTACTTC,CASSLGWWQETQYF
many,TRBD1,TRBV5-1,TRBJ2-3,15,TGCGCCAGCAGCTTGGGGGCCCAGGGGGCAGATACGCAGTATTTT,CASSLGAQGADTQYF
many,TRBD2,TRBV6-2/TRBV6-3,TRBJ2-1,14,TGTGCCAGCAGTTACGGCGGGGGGGCCACTGAGCAGTTCTTC,CASSYGGGATEQFF
few,TRBD1,TRBV19,TRBJ1-1,13,TGTGCCAGCCGAGGGACAGGTGAAGCTGAAGCTTTCTTT,CASRGTGEAEAFF
many,TRBD2,TRBV5-4,TRBJ2-2,16,TGTGCCAGCAGCAAACAGCGGGGAGCGAACACCGGGGAGCTGTTTTTT,CASSKQRGANTGELFF
many,TRBD1,TRBV11-2,TRBJ1-1,15,TGTGCCAGCAGCTACACCGGGACAGTGAACACTGAAGCTTTCTTT,CASSYTGTVNTEAFF
many,-,TRBV20-1,TRBJ2-7,13,TGCAGTGCTAGAACAGGGATTCCCTACGAGCAGTACTTC,CSARTGIPYEQYF
many,-,TRBV21-1,TRBJ1-1,15,TGTGCCAGCAGCAACGGGCTATGGGGTGGCACTGAAGCTTTCTTT,CASSNGLWGGTEAFF
-,-,TRBV20-1,TRBJ1-1,14,TGCAGTGCCAAGACCCCGGCGGGGAACACTGAAGCTTTCTTT,CSAKTPAGNTEAFF
-,TRBD1,TRBV5-1,TRBJ2-5,14,TGCGCCAGCAGCTGGGACAGGGGCGGAGAGACCCAGTACTTC,CASSWDRGGETQYF